This T cell receptor (beta chain) comes out of a study of cytomegalovirus exposure and HLA in healthy donors. Study-wide results and limits: Investigators reported more than 150 TCR beta chains as tied to cytomegalovirus.

J gave up 8 bases and V 5 bases, and 8 bases lay outside the gene matches. CDR1 and CDR2 from the germline V gene are MNHEY and SMNVEV (reference sequence). The CDR3 has 15 amino acids. As to this clone: Its antigen is undetermined.

Method: immunoSEQ multiplex PCR; TCRdb's copy keeps in-frame clones and lacks some. The table shows roughly 70,000 clones, with roughly 89% occurring only once. The chain has TRBV27 and TRBJ1-4; 10 bases match TRBD1. The material sequenced was PBMCs. The receptor's source is a woman under 30 in good health and CMV-seropositive. The CDR3 loop is CASSPSGQGSEKLFF. CDR3 in DNA: TGTGCCAGCAGTCCCTCGGGACAGGGGTCAGAAAAACTGTTTTTT.